This TCR beta chain was identified in a study of blood T cell repertoires in COVID-19. Background on the study: Samples representing acute and convalescent COVID-19 were sourced from the United States, Italy and Spain. Sample material is recorded as cDNA or gDNA derived from T cells, B-cell-depleted T cells, or PBMCs.

V was pared by 4 bases and J by 6 bases, with 12 bases between. CDR1 SGDLS and CDR2 YYNGEE come from the germline V gene. The CDR3 totals 13 residues. Under the authors' procedure: Using reference gene primer amplification, nucleated cell counts were estimated. TCRdb's table, derived via immunoSEQ multiplex PCR, lists solely in-frame clones and lacks some. The V and J calls and clone size were taken over from that table, and D and trimming were inferred from the DNA. Of around 170,000 clones listed, around 83% are singletons. Sequencing input: peripheral blood. J is TRBJ2-3 and V is TRBV9; tentatively, D is TRBD2 (6 bases). This TCR was sampled from a woman aged 40 to 49 with acute or convalescent COVID-19. CDR3 amino acids: CASSMGGMDTQYF. In DNA form, the CDR3 reads TGTGCCAGCAGCATGGGGGGTATGGATACGCAGTATTTT.